The 9 T cell receptor beta chains presented below share a single source sample, sequenced in a study of T cell clones after liver transplantation (dated by TCRdb to the late 2010s). Libraries were made using the immunoSEQ multiplex PCR assay. This immuneACCESS table, as held by TCRdb, lists in-frame sequences with V and J called but not all clones. Of the missing ones, under half trace to an unresolved V gene in checked studies; the others have no known cause. For this sample the table gives around 120,000 clones, of which roughly nine tenths were detected only once. The top ten constitute around 0.86% of the sample. Sequenced here: CD4+ T cells from blood, sampled 12 months after liver transplant. The receptor set was obtained from a human patient who received a liver transplant. The graft donor may be the source of some T cells after a transplant.

This chain joins TRBV19 and TRBJ2-5, with D perhaps given as TRBD1 or TRBD2 (5 bases each). Germline values: CDR1 LNHDA, CDR2 SQIVND (reference sequence). The germline V and J ends were trimmed by 6 bases and 4 bases, with 15 bases remaining between them. This CDR3 is 14 amino acids long. In nucleotides, the CDR3 is TGTGCCAGTAGCCGACCCGGGACGTTAGAGACCCAGTACTTC. Protein product: CASSRPGTLETQYF.

CDR3: CASSVGNLAGAYLETQYF. The CDR3 bases are TGTGCCAGCAGCGTAGGGAATCTAGCGGGAGCTTATTTAGAGACCCAGTACTTC. The rearrangement joins TRBV9 to TRBJ2-5; 10 bases match TRBD2. V was clipped by 0 bases and J by 4 bases; unmatched bases: 12. The CDR3 runs to 18 residues. Per germline, CDR1 SGDLS and CDR2 YYNGEE.

The chain joins TRBV30 to TRBJ2-7; 9 bases match TRBD1. The V segment lost 3 bases and the J segment 3 bases; nucleotides outside the gene matches: 6. Germline CDR1 and CDR2: GTSNPN and SVGIG (reference sequence). CDR3 length: 14 amino acids. The CDR3 loop reads CAWSHWTGVYEQYF. The CDR3 DNA reads TGTGCCTGGAGCCACTGGACAGGGGTCTACGAGCAGTACTTC.

The CDR3 loop is CASSSLPATRGYTEKLFF. CDR3 sequence (DNA): TGTGCCAGCAGCTCCCTGCCCGCTACGAGGGGCTATACAGAAAAACTGTTTTTT. The chain links TRBV5-4 to TRBJ1-4, with a possible D match to TRBD1 (5 bases). This CDR3 comprises 18 residues. The germline CDR1 and CDR2 sequences are SGHNT and YYREEE (reference sequence). V lost 3 bases, J lost 8 bases, and 26 bases lay in between.

The J gene is TRBJ1-2, the V gene TRBV5-1; 9 bases line up with TRBD1. Losses at the gene ends were 0 bases for V and 4 bases for J; bases not matched to a gene: 10. The CDR3 loop spans 17 amino acids. Germline V gives CDR1 SGHRS, CDR2 YFSETQ. The CDR3 DNA follows: TGCGCCAGCAGCTTGGGGCTACAGGGGGCGTTCCTCTATGGCTACACCTTC. This gives the protein CASSLGLQGAFLYGYTF.

V usage is TRBV4-3 and J usage is TRBJ2-7; the match to TRBD2 covers 7 bases. CDR3 length: 15 amino acids. Trimming cost V 4 bases and J 4 bases; bases outside gene matches: 10. Looked up from germline, CDR1 is LGHNA and CDR2 is YSLEER. The CDR3 DNA is TGCGCCAGCAGCCCTCCCCGGGGGGAACTGTACGAGCAGTACTTC. Its protein is CASSPPRGELYEQYF.

CDR3 sequence reads: CAWSKAGGDEKLFF. In DNA, the CDR3 is TGTGCCTGGAGTAAGGCAGGGGGCGATGAAAAACTGTTTTTT. The chain uses TRBV30 and TRBJ1-4; 8 bases align to TRBD1. CDR1 is GTSNPN, CDR2 SVGIG, per germline (reference sequence). Trimming took 2 bases from V and 6 from J; bases not matched to a gene: 5. The CDR3 length is 14 residues.

J is TRBJ2-7 and V is TRBV27; tentatively, D is TRBD2 (6 bases). Germline CDR1 reads MNHEY; CDR2 reads SMNVEV (reference sequence). There are 11 residues in the CDR3. Trimming took 6 bases from V and 3 from J, leaving 6 bases between them. DNA for the CDR3: TGTGCCAGCAGGACTAGCTACGAGCAGTACTTC. The encoded protein is CASRTSYEQYF.

The V gene is TRBV5-4, the J gene TRBJ1-2, with D hard to call. V shed 4 bases and J shed 8 bases, with 15 bases lying between them. Looked up from germline, CDR1 is SGHNT and CDR2 is YYREEE (reference sequence). The CDR3 sequence is 13 residues long. DNA for the CDR3: TGTGCCAGCAGCCCGCCCGATGGTAGGGGCTACACCTTC. The encoded protein is CASSPPDGRGYTF.